The 20 T cell receptor beta chains below all came from one sample that was sequenced in a study of T-cell reconstitution after alpha-beta-depleted transplantation in children. This sample's TCRbeta library carried unique molecular identifier barcodes. One entry per CDR3 protein results from TCRdb running MiXCR on the PCR reads. The sample contains approximately 1,000,000 distinct CDR3 sequences, around 30% of which appear only once. This sample comprised PBMCs, mostly from graft donor cells, obtained 360 days after TCRalphabeta/CD19-depleted stem cell transplant. The receptors originated from a boy younger than two who had a stem cell transplant for SCID, so the T cells may come from the graft donor.

This clonotype was seen repeatedly, ten times or more. At one boundary the junction diverges from the germline segment, which might be a read error. This sequence joins TRBV4-1 and TRBJ2-2; D is perhaps TRBD1 (6 bases). CDR1 is MGHRA, CDR2 YSYEKL, per germline. The CDR3 is 13 residues long. The CDR3 is CASSQGSTGELFF. The CDR3 DNA is TGTGCCAGCAGCCAGGGGAGCACCGGGGAGCTGTTTTTT.

The chain is built from TRBV2 and TRBJ1-1; 8 bases are shared with TRBD1. Germline values: CDR1 SNHLY, CDR2 FYNNEI. After removal of 6 bases from V and 7 bases from J, the junction contained 4 bases not matched to a gene. The CDR3 spans 12 residues. The CDR3 DNA sequence: TGTGCCAGCAGGGAACAGGGGGATGAAGCTTTCTTT. It encodes CASREQGDEAFF.

This chain uses TRBV20-1 with TRBJ2-7, with D perhaps TRBD2 (5 bases). The germline V and J ends were trimmed by 0 bases and 6 bases, with 21 bases remaining between them. Germline V CDR1 and CDR2: DFQATT, SNEGSKA (reference sequence). This CDR3 has 16 amino acids. This CDR3 is CSARDPSRLIEGEQYF. The CDR3 nucleotides are TGCAGTGCTAGAGACCCCAGCCGCTTGATAGAGGGCGAGCAGTACTTC.

The chain employs TRBV12-3 or TRBV12-4 and TRBJ2-7; 7 bases agree with TRBD2. The CDR3 extends over 14 amino acids. The V segment lost 3 bases and the J segment 5 bases; nucleotides outside the gene matches: 7. CDR3: CASSFRGVRHEQYF. CDR3 nucleotides: TGTGCCAGCAGTTTTCGGGGGGTGAGGCACGAGCAGTACTTC.

As concerns this clonotype: Compared with germline, one end of the junction differs, possibly owing to a read error. CDR3 sequence reads: CASSLEGRYSGANVLTF. DNA for the CDR3: TGTGCCAGCAGCCTAGAGGGACGCTACTCTGGGGCCAACGTCCTGACTTTC. The chain is built from TRBV11-2 and TRBJ2-6; D may match TRBD1 or TRBD2 (5 bases each). Germline V gene data show CDR1 as SGHAT and CDR2 as FQNNGV. The CDR3 extends over 17 amino acids.

CDR3 region: CASTGRPNTEAFF. The CDR3 nucleotides are TGTGCCAGCACGGGACGGCCCAACACTGAAGCTTTCTTT. V gene TRBV6-6 combines with J gene TRBJ1-1; tentatively, D is TRBD1 (5 bases). The CDR3 has 13 amino acids. Germline V gene data show CDR1 as MNHNY and CDR2 as SVGAGI (reference sequence). V dropped 7 bases and J dropped 2 bases, with 11 bases sitting between them.

J is TRBJ2-5 and V is TRBV11-1, with D perhaps matching TRBD1 (8 bases). V was clipped by 4 bases and J by 0 bases, with 15 bases between them. Germline-derived CDR1 and CDR2 are SGHAT and FQDESV (reference sequence). There are 16 residues in the CDR3. CDR3 coding DNA: TGTGCCAGCAGCTATAGACAGGGGACTAACCAAGAGACCCAGTACTTC. This encodes CASSYRQGTNQETQYF.

This chain connects TRBV20-1 to TRBJ1-2, with D unclear. The V end was cut by 0 bases, the J end by 4 bases, with 12 bases between. This CDR3 region has 14 residues. Germline loops: CDR1 DFQATT, CDR2 SNEGSKA (reference sequence). The DNA of the CDR3 is TGCAGTGCTAGAGATGGAGTAAACTCCTATGGCTACACCTTC. This translates into CSARDGVNSYGYTF.

This clonotype was detected only a few times. The J gene is TRBJ2-1, the V gene TRBV5-1; 7 bases agree with TRBD1. From germline, CDR1 is SGHRS and CDR2 YFSETQ. V lost 0 bases and J lost 8; bases outside the gene matches: 11. The CDR3 extends over 16 amino acids. CDR3: CASSLDGTVGLDEQFF. CDR3 bases: TGCGCCAGCAGCTTGGACGGGACAGTAGGACTCGATGAGCAGTTCTTC.

This clonotype showed up just a few times. The rearrangement links TRBV15 to TRBJ2-7; D assignment may be TRBD1 or TRBD2 (5 bases each). The V gene's germline CDR1 is LNHNV and CDR2 YYDKDF (reference sequence). The CDR3 covers 13 residues. Trimming stripped 3 bases from V and 3 bases from J, with 9 bases between. The CDR3 bases are TGTGCCACCAGCAGGGGGACCTTCTACGAGCAGTACTTC. It codes for CATSRGTFYEQYF.

This sequence joins TRBV19 and TRBJ1-5; 8 bases are a match to TRBD1. The CDR3 is made up of 14 amino acids. J lost 7 bases, V lost 7 bases, and 9 bases had no gene match. The germline gives CDR1 LNHDA, CDR2 SQIVND (reference sequence). The CDR3 region has the DNA TGTGCCAGTATGCCCACGGACAGGGCCCAGCCCCAGCATTTT. It encodes CASMPTDRAQPQHF.

This clonotype was observed a handful of times. The chain couples TRBV20-1 to TRBJ2-1; D not resolved. CDR3 length: 14 amino acids. Germline lookup yields CDR1 DFQATT and CDR2 SNEGSKA (reference sequence). Trimming removed 6 bases at V and 4 bases at J, with 16 bases between. The CDR3 DNA reads as TGCAGTGCCAGCAGGATTAACACATACAATGAGCAGTTCTTC. Amino acids: CSASRINTYNEQFF.

This clonotype appeared a single time. The V gene is TRBV7-8, the J gene TRBJ2-7, with D possibly matching TRBD1 (5 bases). This CDR3 has 15 residues. The V gene lost 1 base and the J gene lost 1 base, with 11 bases spanning the gap. Looked up from germline, CDR1 is SGHVS and CDR2 is FQNEAQ. The chain's CDR3 is CASSLGSRQSYEQYF. CDR3 bases: TGTGCCAGCAGCTTAGGGTCGAGACAGTCCTACGAGCAGTACTTC.

This clonotype has only a few counts. This rearrangement joins TRBV29-1 to TRBJ2-1; D is unclear. The CDR3 spans 12 residues. Germline V CDR1 and CDR2: SQVTM, ANQGSEA. Trimming stripped 5 bases from V and 5 bases from J, with 10 bases between. The CDR3 protein is CSVSSVNNEQFF. CDR3 bases: TGCAGCGTTTCCAGCGTAAACAATGAGCAGTTCTTC.

J is TRBJ1-2 and V is TRBV9; 7 bases match TRBD1. Germline assignment: CDR1 SGDLS and CDR2 YYNGEE. This CDR3 has 14 residues. The V segment lost 5 bases and the J segment 4 bases; nucleotides outside the gene matches: 8. CDR3 in amino acids: CASRKLQGFYGYTF. CDR3 sequence (DNA): TGTGCCAGCAGAAAATTACAGGGGTTCTATGGCTACACCTTC.

This chain joins TRBV4-1 and TRBJ2-4; possible D gene TRBD1, 6 bases. V lost 0 bases to trimming and J lost 3 bases, with 27 bases between them. Germline loops: CDR1 MGHRA, CDR2 YSYEKL. The CDR3 spans 21 residues. CDR3 nucleotides: TGCGCCAGCAGCCAAGATCTCTCCCAGGGGCATTGGGGTCTAGTCAAAAACATTCAGTACTTC. This gives the protein CASSQDLSQGHWGLVKNIQYF.

This clonotype came up a few times. The gene calls are TRBV30 and TRBJ2-6; 10 bases map to TRBD1. V dropped 2 bases and J dropped 4; count of bases not matched to a gene: 8. Germline lookup yields CDR1 GTSNPN and CDR2 SVGIG (reference sequence). The CDR3 sequence is 17 residues long. DNA of the CDR3: TGTGCCTGGAGTCGGGACAGGGGTGCGCAAGGGGCCAACGTCCTGACTTTC. Its translation is CAWSRDRGAQGANVLTF. Variable domain in full (rest from reference TRBV30 and TRBJ2-6): SQTIHQWPATLVQPVGSPLSLECTVEGTSNPNLYWYRQAAGRGLQLLFYSVGIGQISSEVPQNLSASRPQDRQFILSSKKLLLSDSGFYLCAWSRDRGAQGANVLTFGAGSRLTVL.

V and J are TRBV12-3 or TRBV12-4 and TRBJ1-5; no definite D call. The CDR3 spans 14 residues. Trimming shortened V by 5 bases and J by 4 bases, and 12 bases separated the two germline ends. In DNA form, the CDR3 reads TGTGCCAGCAGTCTTTCACTCAGGAATCAGCCCCAGCATTTT. Its translation is CASSLSLRNQPQHF.

This clonotype was observed a handful of times. The rearrangement joins TRBV12-3 or TRBV12-4 to TRBJ2-6, with D tentatively TRBD1 or TRBD2 (6 bases each). The CDR3 is 16 amino acids. Trimming shortened V by 2 bases and J by 4 bases, and 12 bases separated the two germline ends. The CDR3 coding sequence is TGTGCCAGCAGTTTATCCCAGGGGAGGGGGGCCAACGTCCTGACTTTC. Protein: CASSLSQGRGANVLTF.

This clonotype was counted a few times. V gene TRBV7-9 combines with J gene TRBJ2-7, with no clear D. Germline V gene sequence: CDR1 SEHNR, CDR2 FQNEAQ (reference sequence). Trimming pared 2 bases from V and 4 bases from J, leaving 18 bases between. This CDR3 has 16 amino acids. The CDR3 nucleotides are TGTGCCAGCAGCTTATATGCAGGACCCCCGGCGTACGAGCAGTACTTC. Translated: CASSLYAGPPAYEQYF.